This T cell receptor beta chain stems from a study of cytomegalovirus exposure and HLA in healthy donors. The study's findings and limits: The productive fraction for most TCR beta V segments was about 90% or about 30% in an earlier analysis.

In the PCR, 60 Vbeta and 13 Jbeta primers were used. Measured with immunoSEQ multiplex PCR; TCRdb has only the in-frame clones, and not every one. The table lists about 98,000 clones, roughly 70% of them singletons. Regarding this clone: What it binds is unknown.

CDR1 and CDR2 (germline): SNHLY, FYNNEI. Losses at the gene ends were 7 bases for V and 7 bases for J; bases not matched to a gene: 11. This CDR3 contains 15 residues. Sequenced material: PBMCs. This chain joins TRBV2 and TRBJ2-1; 9 bases fit TRBD2. This clonotype was sampled from a middle-aged man in good health and CMV-seronegative. This CDR3 is CASKLAGTPLNEQFF. In nucleotides, the CDR3 is TGTGCCAGCAAGCTAGCGGGGACGCCACTTAATGAGCAGTTCTTC.